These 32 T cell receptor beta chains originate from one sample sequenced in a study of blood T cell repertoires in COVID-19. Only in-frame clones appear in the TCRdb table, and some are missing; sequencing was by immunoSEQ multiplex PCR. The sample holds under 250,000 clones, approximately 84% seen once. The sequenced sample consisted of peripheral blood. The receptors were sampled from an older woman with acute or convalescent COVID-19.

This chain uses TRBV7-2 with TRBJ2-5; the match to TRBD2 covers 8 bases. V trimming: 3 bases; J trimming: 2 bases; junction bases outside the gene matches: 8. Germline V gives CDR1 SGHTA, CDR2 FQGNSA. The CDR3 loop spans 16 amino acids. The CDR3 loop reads CASSLAGRGAQETQYF. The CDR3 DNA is TGTGCCAGCAGCTTGGCTGGGCGGGGGGCACAAGAGACCCAGTACTTC.

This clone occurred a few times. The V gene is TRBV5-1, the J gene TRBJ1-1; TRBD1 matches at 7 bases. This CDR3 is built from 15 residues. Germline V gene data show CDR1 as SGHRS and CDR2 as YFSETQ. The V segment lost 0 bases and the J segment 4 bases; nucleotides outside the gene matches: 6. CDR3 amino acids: CASSLVAGGGTEAFF. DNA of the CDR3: TGCGCCAGCAGCTTGGTGGCAGGGGGTGGCACTGAAGCTTTCTTT.

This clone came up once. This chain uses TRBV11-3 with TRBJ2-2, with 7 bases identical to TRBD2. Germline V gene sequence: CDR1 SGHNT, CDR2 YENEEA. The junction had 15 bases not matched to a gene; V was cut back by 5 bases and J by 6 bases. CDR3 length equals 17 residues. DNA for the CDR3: TGTGCCAGCAGCATGAACCGGGACTACGGTATCCCCGGGGAGCTGTTTTTT. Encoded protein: CASSMNRDYGIPGELFF.

As DNA, the CDR3 is TGTGCCAGCAGTCCCCGAGTCCTCGTAGGGGGAGTTTTGTCTGGGGCCAACGTCCTGACTTTC. It translates to CASSPRVLVGGVLSGANVLTF. This rearrangement joins TRBV28 to TRBJ2-6; TRBD1 is a possible D gene (6 bases). Germline V CDR1 and CDR2: MDHEN, SYDVKM. This CDR3 contains 21 residues. Trimming removed 5 bases from V and 1 base from J, with 27 bases in between.

Here the CDR3 reads CASSFSGGSYNEQFF. CDR3 DNA: TGTGCCAGCAGCTTTAGCGGGGGCTCCTACAATGAGCAGTTCTTC. The chain recombines TRBV5-4 with TRBJ2-1; 9 bases match TRBD2. The CDR3 contains 15 residues. Losses at the gene ends were 2 bases for V and 0 bases for J; bases not matched to a gene: 0. Looked up from germline, CDR1 is SGHNT and CDR2 is YYREEE (reference sequence). Supplemented by reference TRBV5-4 and TRBJ2-1, the full variable domain reads ETGVTQSPTHLIKTRGQQVTLRCSSQSGHNTVSWYQQALGQGPQFIFQYYREEENGRGNFPPRFSGLQFPNYSSELNVNALELDDSALYLCASSFSGGSYNEQFFGPGTRLTVL.

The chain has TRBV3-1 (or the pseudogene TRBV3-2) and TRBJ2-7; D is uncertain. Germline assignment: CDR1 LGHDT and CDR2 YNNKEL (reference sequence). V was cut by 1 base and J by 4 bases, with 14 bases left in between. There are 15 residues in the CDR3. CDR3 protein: CASSQGLLASYEQYF. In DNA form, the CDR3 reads TGTGCCAGCAGCCAAGGACTTTTAGCTAGTTACGAGCAGTACTTC.

The CDR3 nucleotides are TGTGCCAGCAGCGAGTTGGGACAGGGAACGACCGGGGAGCTGTTTTTT. Its translation: CASSELGQGTTGELFF. V and J are TRBV9 and TRBJ2-2; TRBD1 matches at 9 bases. The V gene's germline CDR1 is SGDLS and CDR2 YYNGEE. V was pared by 3 bases and J by 5 bases, with 8 bases of the junction left unmatched. The CDR3 length is 16 residues.

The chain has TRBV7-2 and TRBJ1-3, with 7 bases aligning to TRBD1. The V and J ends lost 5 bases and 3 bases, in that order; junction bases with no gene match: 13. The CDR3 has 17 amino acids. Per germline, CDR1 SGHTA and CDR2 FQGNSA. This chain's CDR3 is CASSPIQGLQGGNTIYF. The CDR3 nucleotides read TGTGCCAGCAGCCCGATACAGGGGCTACAAGGTGGAAACACCATATATTTT.

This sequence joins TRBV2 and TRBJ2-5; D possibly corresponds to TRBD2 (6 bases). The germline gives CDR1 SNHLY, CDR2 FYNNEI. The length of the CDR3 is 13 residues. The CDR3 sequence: CATEGDLIETQYF. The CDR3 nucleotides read TGTGCGACGGAAGGGGACTTGATAGAGACCCAGTACTTC.

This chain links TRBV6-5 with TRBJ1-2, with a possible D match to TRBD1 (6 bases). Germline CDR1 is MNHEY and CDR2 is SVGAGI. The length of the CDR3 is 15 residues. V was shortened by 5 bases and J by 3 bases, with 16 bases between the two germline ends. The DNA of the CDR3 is TGTGCCAGCAGTCCTCCGGGACAACAGCACTATGGCTACACCTTC. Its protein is CASSPPGQQHYGYTF.

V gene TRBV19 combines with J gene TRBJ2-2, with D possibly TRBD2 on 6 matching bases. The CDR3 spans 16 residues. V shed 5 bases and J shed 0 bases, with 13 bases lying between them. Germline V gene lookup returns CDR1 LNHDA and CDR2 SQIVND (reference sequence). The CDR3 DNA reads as TGTGCCAGTAGTCGAACCGGGACTCCGAACACCGGGGAGCTGTTTTTT. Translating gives CASSRTGTPNTGELFF.

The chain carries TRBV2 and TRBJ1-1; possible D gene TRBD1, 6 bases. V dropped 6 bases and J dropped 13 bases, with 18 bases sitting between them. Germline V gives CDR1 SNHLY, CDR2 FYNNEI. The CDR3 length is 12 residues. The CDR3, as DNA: TGTGCCAGCAGCCCCACCGGGAGGGGGAATTTCTTT. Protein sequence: CASSPTGRGNFF.

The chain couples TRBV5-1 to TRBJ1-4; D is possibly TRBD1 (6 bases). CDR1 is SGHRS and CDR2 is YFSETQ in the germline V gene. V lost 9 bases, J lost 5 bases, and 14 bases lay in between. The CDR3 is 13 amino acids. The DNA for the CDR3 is TGCGCCACCCGACAGGCCTTAAATGAAAAACTGTTTTTT. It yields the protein CATRQALNEKLFF.

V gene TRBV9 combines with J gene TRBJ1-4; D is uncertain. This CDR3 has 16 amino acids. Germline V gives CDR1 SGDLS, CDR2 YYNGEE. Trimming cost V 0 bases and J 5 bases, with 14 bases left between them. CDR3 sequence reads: CASSVGVGPPNEKLFF. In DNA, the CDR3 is TGTGCCAGCAGCGTAGGGGTTGGGCCGCCGAATGAAAAACTGTTTTTT.

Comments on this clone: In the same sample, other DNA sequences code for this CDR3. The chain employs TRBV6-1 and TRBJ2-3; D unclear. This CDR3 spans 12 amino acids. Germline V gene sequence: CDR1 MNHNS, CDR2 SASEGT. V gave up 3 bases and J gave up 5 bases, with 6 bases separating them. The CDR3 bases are TGTGCCAGCAGTGATGCGGAAGATACGCAGTATTTT. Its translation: CASSDAEDTQYF.

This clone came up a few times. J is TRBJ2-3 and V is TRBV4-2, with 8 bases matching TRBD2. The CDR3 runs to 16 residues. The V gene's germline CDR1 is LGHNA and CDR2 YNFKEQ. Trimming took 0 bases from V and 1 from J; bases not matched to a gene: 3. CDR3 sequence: CASSQELAAGTDTQYF. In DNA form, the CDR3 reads TGTGCCAGCAGCCAAGAACTAGCGGCGGGCACAGATACGCAGTATTTT.

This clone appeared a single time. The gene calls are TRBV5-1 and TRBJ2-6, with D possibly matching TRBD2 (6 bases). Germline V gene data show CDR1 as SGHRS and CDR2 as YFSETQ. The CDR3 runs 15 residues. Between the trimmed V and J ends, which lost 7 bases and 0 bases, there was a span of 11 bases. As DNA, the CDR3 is TGCGCCAGCGGGCTAGCGAGCTCTGGGGCCAACGTCCTGACTTTC. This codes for CASGLASSGANVLTF.

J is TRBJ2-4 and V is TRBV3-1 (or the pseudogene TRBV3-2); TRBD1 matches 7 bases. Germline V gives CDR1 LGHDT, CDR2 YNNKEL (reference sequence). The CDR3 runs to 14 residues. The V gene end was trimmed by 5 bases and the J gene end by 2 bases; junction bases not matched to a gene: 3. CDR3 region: CASSNRGTKNIQYF. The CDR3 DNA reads TGTGCCAGCAGCAACAGGGGAACCAAAAACATTCAGTACTTC.

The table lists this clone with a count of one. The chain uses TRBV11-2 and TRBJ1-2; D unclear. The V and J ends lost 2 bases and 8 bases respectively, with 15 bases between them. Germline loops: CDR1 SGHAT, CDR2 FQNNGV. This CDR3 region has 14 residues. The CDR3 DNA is TGTGCCAGCAGCTTAACCCCCGGAGATATCGGCTACACCTTC. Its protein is CASSLTPGDIGYTF.

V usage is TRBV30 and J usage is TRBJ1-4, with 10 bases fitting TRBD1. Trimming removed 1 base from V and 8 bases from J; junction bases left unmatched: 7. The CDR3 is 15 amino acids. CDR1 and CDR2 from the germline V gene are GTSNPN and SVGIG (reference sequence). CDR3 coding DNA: TGTGCCTGGAGTGGGGGGGGACAGGGGTACGAAAAACTGTTTTTT. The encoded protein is CAWSGGGQGYEKLFF.

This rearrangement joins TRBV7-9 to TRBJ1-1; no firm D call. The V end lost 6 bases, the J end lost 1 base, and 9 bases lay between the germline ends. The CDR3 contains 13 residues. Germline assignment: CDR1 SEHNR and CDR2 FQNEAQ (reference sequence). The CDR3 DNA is TGTGCCAGCAGTTTAACAAAGAACACTGAAGCTTTCTTT. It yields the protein CASSLTKNTEAFF.

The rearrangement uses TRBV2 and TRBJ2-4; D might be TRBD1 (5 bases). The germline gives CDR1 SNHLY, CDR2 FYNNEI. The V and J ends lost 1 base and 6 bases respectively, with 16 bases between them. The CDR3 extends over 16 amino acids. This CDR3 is CASSEGRVGSRNIQYF. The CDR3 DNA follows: TGTGCCAGCAGTGAAGGCAGGGTAGGGTCTCGAAACATTCAGTACTTC.

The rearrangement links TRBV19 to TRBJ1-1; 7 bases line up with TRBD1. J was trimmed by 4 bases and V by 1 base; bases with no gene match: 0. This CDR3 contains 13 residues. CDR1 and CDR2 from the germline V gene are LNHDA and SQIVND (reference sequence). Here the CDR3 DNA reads TGTGCCAGTAGTATAGCAGGGGGCACTGAAGCTTTCTTT. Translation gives CASSIAGGTEAFF.

The CDR3 reads CASSQSYNSPLHF. CDR3 bases: TGTGCCAGCAGCCAGAGTTATAATTCACCCCTCCACTTT. The V and J genes are TRBV3-1 (or the pseudogene TRBV3-2) and TRBJ1-6; D unresolved. Germline V gene data show CDR1 as LGHDT and CDR2 as YNNKEL (reference sequence). V gave up 3 bases and J gave up 4 bases, with 4 bases separating them. CDR3 length: 13 residues.

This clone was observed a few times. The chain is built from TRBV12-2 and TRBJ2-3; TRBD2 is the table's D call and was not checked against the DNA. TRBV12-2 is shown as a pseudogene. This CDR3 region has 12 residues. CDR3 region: CASGGSTDTQYF. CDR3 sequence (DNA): TGTGCTTCGGGGGGGAGCACAGATACGCAGTATTTT.

The CDR3 DNA sequence: TGCAGTGCGCAATCGGGTCTGGAAGCTTTCTTT. Amino acid sequence: CSAQSGLEAFF. The chain employs TRBV20-1 and TRBJ1-1; no definite D call. The CDR3 sequence is 11 residues long. CDR1 DFQATT and CDR2 SNEGSKA come from the germline V gene (reference sequence). V was clipped by 6 bases and J by 8 bases, with 13 bases between them.

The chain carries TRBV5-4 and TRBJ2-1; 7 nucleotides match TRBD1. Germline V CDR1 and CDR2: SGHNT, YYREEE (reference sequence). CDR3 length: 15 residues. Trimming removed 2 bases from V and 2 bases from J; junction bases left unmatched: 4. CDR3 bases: TGTGCCAGCAGCTTCCGACAGGGTACCTACAATGAGCAGTTCTTC. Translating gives CASSFRQGTYNEQFF.

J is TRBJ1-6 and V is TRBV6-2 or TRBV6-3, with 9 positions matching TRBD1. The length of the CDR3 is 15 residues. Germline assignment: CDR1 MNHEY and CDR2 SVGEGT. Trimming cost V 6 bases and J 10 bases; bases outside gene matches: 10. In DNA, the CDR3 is TGTGCCAGCAGACCTCCGGGACAGGGTTACTCACCCCTCCACTTT. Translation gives CASRPPGQGYSPLHF.

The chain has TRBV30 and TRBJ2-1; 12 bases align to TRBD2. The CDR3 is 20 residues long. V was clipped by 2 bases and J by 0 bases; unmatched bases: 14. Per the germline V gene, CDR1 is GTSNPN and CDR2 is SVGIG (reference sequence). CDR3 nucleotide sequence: TGTGCCTGGAGTCCCTTTACACTAGCGGGGGGCCTCAGCTCCTACAATGAGCAGTTCTTC. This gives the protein CAWSPFTLAGGLSSYNEQFF.

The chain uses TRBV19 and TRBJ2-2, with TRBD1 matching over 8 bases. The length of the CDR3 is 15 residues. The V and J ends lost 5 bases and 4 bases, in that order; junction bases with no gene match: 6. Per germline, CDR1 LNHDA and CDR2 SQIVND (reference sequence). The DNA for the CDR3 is TGTGCCAGTAGTCCCGGGACAGGCCTCACCGGGGAGCTGTTTTTT. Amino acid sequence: CASSPGTGLTGELFF.

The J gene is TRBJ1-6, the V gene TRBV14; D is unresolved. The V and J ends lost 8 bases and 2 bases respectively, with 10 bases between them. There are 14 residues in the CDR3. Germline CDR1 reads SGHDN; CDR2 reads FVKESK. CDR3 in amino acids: CASGKTTYNSPLHF. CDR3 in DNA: TGTGCCAGCGGCAAGACTACCTATAATTCACCCCTCCACTTT.

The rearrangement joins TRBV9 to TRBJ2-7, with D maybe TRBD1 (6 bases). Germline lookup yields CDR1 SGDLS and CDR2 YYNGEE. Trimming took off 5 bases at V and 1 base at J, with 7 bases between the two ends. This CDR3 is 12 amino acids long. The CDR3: CASSTGSYEQYF. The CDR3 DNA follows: TGTGCCAGCAGTACAGGGTCCTACGAGCAGTACTTC.